Presented here are 22 T cell receptor beta chains from one specimen sequenced in a study of T cell changes during pregnancy in multiple sclerosis. Clones were sequenced by immunoSEQ multiplex PCR, and TCRdb holds only the in-frame ones, with some missing. The repertoire holds around 57,000 clones, with 91% as singletons. The sample was peripheral blood, taken in the third trimester of pregnancy. All receptors come from a female donor in good health, enrolled as a control in a pregnancy study.

The chain carries TRBV4-2 and TRBJ2-5, with 10 bases lining up with TRBD2. This CDR3 is built from 17 residues. Germline values: CDR1 LGHNA, CDR2 YNFKEQ. With 0 bases clipped from V and 5 bases from J, the junction kept 9 bases outside the gene matches. This CDR3 reads CASSQEGSGRGLETQYF. CDR3 nucleotide sequence: TGTGCCAGCAGCCAAGAAGGGAGCGGGAGGGGTTTGGAGACCCAGTACTTC.

The chain combines TRBV11-2 with TRBJ2-7; TRBD2 aligns across 12 bases. With 4 bases clipped from V and 5 bases from J, the junction kept 3 bases outside the gene matches. The CDR3 runs 14 residues. Germline V gene lookup returns CDR1 SGHAT and CDR2 FQNNGV. The CDR3 reads CASSSTSGRNEQYF. In DNA form, the CDR3 reads TGTGCCAGCAGCTCCACTAGCGGGAGGAACGAGCAGTACTTC.

As DNA, the CDR3 is TGTGCCTGGAGGGTTTTTGGGGGCGTGAATTCACCCCTCCACTTT. Its translation: CAWRVFGGVNSPLHF. This chain links TRBV30 with TRBJ1-6; maybe TRBD1 (6 bases). The CDR3 spans 15 residues. Germline V gene lookup returns CDR1 GTSNPN and CDR2 SVGIG (reference sequence). V was trimmed by 3 bases and J by 7 bases, leaving 16 bases between them.

The V gene is TRBV2, the J gene TRBJ2-7, with D unclear. The CDR3 is made up of 13 amino acids. CDR1 is SNHLY and CDR2 is FYNNEI in the germline V gene. V was pared by 6 bases and J by 3 bases, with 12 bases between. The CDR3 region is CASSPLGGYEQYF. In DNA, the CDR3 is TGTGCCAGCAGCCCCCTCGGTGGCTACGAGCAGTACTTC.

This clone was observed a single time. The chain employs TRBV7-3 and TRBJ2-5, with a weak D call TRBD2 (5 bases). CDR3 length: 13 residues. Germline V gene data show CDR1 as SGHTA and CDR2 as FQGTGA. Trimming left V 1 base short and J 4 bases short, with 7 bases between. CDR3 loop: CASSLRRGETQYF. The CDR3 region has the DNA TGTGCCAGCAGCTTAAGACGGGGAGAGACCCAGTACTTC.

The rearrangement joins TRBV30 to TRBJ1-6; D is uncertain. The germline V and J ends were trimmed by 3 bases and 5 bases, with 11 bases remaining between them. CDR3 length: 14 residues. In germline, CDR1 is GTSNPN, CDR2 SVGIG (reference sequence). CDR3 residues: CAWSETLDNSPLHF. CDR3 coding DNA: TGTGCCTGGAGCGAGACACTAGATAATTCACCCCTCCACTTT.

The rearrangement uses TRBV4-2 and TRBJ1-1; TRBD1 aligns across 10 bases. The V segment lost 1 base and the J segment 4 bases; nucleotides outside the gene matches: 9. Germline CDR1 LGHNA, CDR2 YNFKEQ. There are 17 residues in the CDR3. DNA for the CDR3: TGTGCCAGCAGCCAAGGGGGAGACAGGGGGCGGGGCACTGAAGCTTTCTTT. Translation: CASSQGGDRGRGTEAFF.

This sequence joins TRBV6-1 and TRBJ2-7; TRBD1 matches at 9 bases. This CDR3 has 15 residues. V gave up 3 bases and J gave up 4 bases; unmatched junction bases: 7. The germline gives CDR1 MNHNS, CDR2 SASEGT. The CDR3 loop reads CASSDAGTGKYEQYF. The CDR3 DNA is TGTGCCAGCAGTGATGCAGGGACAGGGAAGTACGAGCAGTACTTC.

The chain joins TRBV5-1 to TRBJ1-2; 12 bases fit TRBD1. The germline CDR1 and CDR2 sequences are SGHRS and YFSETQ. Losses at the gene ends were 4 bases for V and 8 bases for J; bases not matched to a gene: 18. This CDR3 is built from 18 residues. The CDR3 spells CASSLTLLPGQGAGGYTF. In DNA, the CDR3 is TGCGCCAGCAGCCTGACCCTTCTTCCGGGACAGGGGGCCGGGGGCTACACCTTC.

This clone showed up just once. The CDR3 nucleotides read TGTGCCAGCATCCCAAGACTAGCGGGATTATCCTACGAGCAGTACTTC. This codes for CASIPRLAGLSYEQYF. The chain combines TRBV21-1 with TRBJ2-7; the table's D call, TRBD2, has no DNA check behind it. TRBV21-1 is classified as a pseudogene. The CDR3 is 16 residues long.

The V call is TRBV7-9, the J call TRBJ2-7, with 10 bases aligning to TRBD2. CDR1 SEHNR and CDR2 FQNEAQ come from the germline V gene (reference sequence). V lost 5 bases and J lost 2; bases outside the gene matches: 12. The CDR3 totals 17 residues. CDR3 bases: TGTGCCAGCAGCCTAACCCCACTAGCGGGACGTACCTACGAGCAGTACTTC. Amino acids: CASSLTPLAGRTYEQYF.

V is TRBV2 and J is TRBJ2-7; D not resolved. The germline V gene encodes CDR1 SNHLY and CDR2 FYNNEI. Between the trimmed V and J ends, which lost 8 bases and 1 base, there was a span of 12 bases. The CDR3 spans 13 residues. For the CDR3, the DNA is TGTGCCAGCTTGCTAGAGACTTCCTACGAGCAGTACTTC. This encodes CASLLETSYEQYF.

The V call is TRBV5-6, the J call TRBJ1-5, with TRBD1 matching 8 bases. The CDR3 has 16 residues. The trim removed 4 bases at V and 1 base at J, leaving 7 bases unmatched. The germline CDR1 and CDR2 sequences are SGHDT and YYEEEE. The CDR3 nucleotides read TGTGCCAGCAGCGCCGACAGGGGACGAAGCAATCAGCCCCAGCATTTT. This codes for CASSADRGRSNQPQHF.

The chain has TRBV19 and TRBJ1-1, with 7 bases identical to TRBD1. Germline V CDR1 and CDR2: LNHDA, SQIVND (reference sequence). The length of the CDR3 is 17 residues. The J segment lost 0 bases and the V segment lost 7 bases, leaving 14 bases of the junction unmatched. As DNA, the CDR3 is TGTGCCAGTACGAATCGGGCAGGGGGTAAAATGAACACTGAAGCTTTCTTT. This translates into CASTNRAGGKMNTEAFF.

The rearrangement joins TRBV30 to TRBJ1-1; a possible D gene is TRBD1 (5 bases). The CDR3 is 14 residues long. V lost 2 bases to trimming and J lost 0 bases, with 10 bases between them. CDR1 is GTSNPN and CDR2 is SVGIG in the germline V gene (reference sequence). The CDR3 spells CAWSMGDLNTEAFF. The CDR3 nucleotides read TGTGCCTGGAGTATGGGGGACTTGAACACTGAAGCTTTCTTT.

CDR3 in amino acids: CASSLLGLAGGEQFF. The DNA for the CDR3 is TGTGCCAGCAGTCTACTGGGACTAGCGGGCGGTGAGCAGTTCTTC. The rearrangement joins TRBV28 to TRBJ2-1; TRBD2 aligns across 12 bases. The CDR3 runs to 15 residues. J was trimmed by 9 bases and V by 5 bases; bases with no gene match: 8. Germline V gene data show CDR1 as MDHEN and CDR2 as SYDVKM.

The table lists this clone with a count of one. The chain has TRBV7-9 and TRBJ2-1; 11 nucleotides match TRBD2. V gave up 5 bases and J gave up 7 bases; unmatched junction bases: 13. CDR3 length equals 17 residues. Looked up from germline, CDR1 is SEHNR and CDR2 is FQNEAQ (reference sequence). CDR3 DNA sequence: TGTGCCAGCAGCCCAAGGATAGCGGGAGGGCCAGGAAATGAGCAGTTCTTC. Protein sequence: CASSPRIAGGPGNEQFF.

V gene TRBV4-1 combines with J gene TRBJ1-1; D unclear. V was cut by 3 bases and J by 4 bases, with 9 bases left in between. CDR1 and CDR2 from the germline V gene are MGHRA and YSYEKL. This CDR3 contains 13 residues. The CDR3 DNA sequence: TGCGCCAGCAGCCAGCGAGGGCCCACTGAAGCTTTCTTT. Its protein product is CASSQRGPTEAFF.

The V call is TRBV28, the J call TRBJ2-7; possible D gene TRBD1, 6 bases. The V end lost 5 bases, the J end lost 3 bases, and 11 bases lay between the germline ends. Germline V CDR1 and CDR2: MDHEN, SYDVKM. CDR3 length equals 13 residues. CDR3 DNA: TGTGCCAGCAGTAGCGGACAGAACTACGAGCAGTACTTC. Translating gives CASSSGQNYEQYF.

The chain recombines TRBV19 with TRBJ2-1; 9 bases match TRBD1. Germline values: CDR1 LNHDA, CDR2 SQIVND (reference sequence). CDR3 length: 15 amino acids. The ends lost 4 bases at V and 2 bases at J; junction bases unmatched: 3. The CDR3 reads CASSSRTGAYNEQFF. The CDR3 DNA reads TGTGCCAGTAGTAGCAGGACAGGGGCCTACAATGAGCAGTTCTTC.

V is TRBV15 and J is TRBJ1-2; no clear D gene. Germline assignment: CDR1 LNHNV and CDR2 YYDKDF (reference sequence). V lost 0 bases and J 4 bases, leaving 9 bases between the germline ends. The CDR3 is 14 residues long. This CDR3 reads CATSRDRVSYGYTF. The CDR3 nucleotides read TGTGCCACCAGCAGAGATCGAGTAAGCTATGGCTACACCTTC.

The rearrangement uses TRBV15 and TRBJ1-2; 8 nucleotides agree with TRBD1. The CDR3 consists of 15 residues. Germline V CDR1 and CDR2: LNHNV, YYDKDF (reference sequence). With 5 bases clipped from V and 3 bases from J, the junction kept 8 bases outside the gene matches. CDR3: CATSGRQGTDYGYTF. CDR3 bases: TGTGCCACCAGCGGCAGACAGGGGACAGACTATGGCTACACCTTC.